These 25 T cell receptor beta chains came from one sample sequenced in a study of blood T cells in healthy people across ages. Primed by a sample-barcoded 5' primer and a J-beta primer mix, a second PCR proceeded for about 6 to 12 cycles. Each CDR3 protein gets one entry after TCRdb re-called the 5' RACE reads with MiXCR. Of fewer than 900,000 distinct CDR3 sequences listed, about half are singletons. The sequencing input was blood. The receptors shown here come from a woman aged 55-70 years in good health.

This clonotype occurred a few times. J is TRBJ2-1 and V is TRBV7-2, with TRBD2 matching over 7 bases. The length of the CDR3 is 17 residues. CDR1 is SGHTA, CDR2 FQGNSA, per germline. After removal of 5 bases from V and 2 bases from J, the junction contained 12 bases not matched to a gene. CDR3 loop: CASSPAGRERPYNEQFF. The CDR3 DNA reads as TGTGCCAGCAGCCCAGCAGGGCGGGAGAGGCCCTACAATGAGCAGTTCTTC.

This clonotype was counted a single time. The junction differs from germline at one of its ends, possibly a read error. The chain recombines TRBV27 with TRBJ2-1; 7 nucleotides match TRBD2. The CDR3 covers 15 residues. Germline V gives CDR1 MNHEY, CDR2 SMNVEV (reference sequence). CDR3 sequence: CAASTREDAYNEQFF. In DNA, the CDR3 is TGTGCCGCAAGTACACGGGAGGACGCCTACAACGAGCAGTTCTTC.

The chain links TRBV7-2 to TRBJ2-1, with 10 bases lining up with TRBD1. CDR3 size: 18 residues. CDR1 and CDR2 (germline): SGHTA, FQGNSA. Trimming cost V 1 base and J 0 bases; bases outside gene matches: 6. The CDR3 protein is CASSLGDRGLGSYNEQFF. CDR3 DNA: TGTGCCAGCAGCTTAGGGGACAGGGGATTGGGCTCCTACAATGAGCAGTTCTTC. The variable domain in full, with the rest retrieved from reference TRBV7-2 and TRBJ2-1, is GAGVSQSPSNKVTEKGKDVELRCDPISGHTALYWYRQSLGQGLEFLIYFQGNSAPDKSGLPSDRFSAERTGGSVSTLTIQRTQQEDSAVYLCASSLGDRGLGSYNEQFFGPGTRLTVL.

The genes are TRBV7-3 and TRBJ2-3, with a possible D match to TRBD2 (7 bases). From germline, CDR1 is SGHTA and CDR2 FQGTGA. There are 15 residues in the CDR3. The germline V and J ends were trimmed by 3 bases and 6 bases, with 16 bases remaining between them. Here the CDR3 reads CASSLRGGGFDTQYF. The DNA of the CDR3 is TGTGCCAGCAGCTTGAGGGGGGGAGGATTCGATACGCAGTATTTT.

The chain combines TRBV12-3 or TRBV12-4 with TRBJ2-1; D is perhaps TRBD1 or TRBD2 (6 bases each). V shed 4 bases and J shed 8 bases, with 18 bases lying between them. The CDR3 is made up of 15 amino acids. CDR3 protein: CASSSLGGPGDEQFF. CDR3 DNA sequence: TGTGCCAGCAGTTCGCTCGGGGGCCCTGGAGATGAGCAGTTCTTC.

For this clonotype: A junction boundary mismatches the germline segment, possibly from a read error. The V call is TRBV2, the J call TRBJ2-5; 7 positions match TRBD1. The CDR3 is 15 residues long. The germline V gene encodes CDR1 SNHLY and CDR2 FYNNEI. This CDR3 is CTSSLLGTVQETQYF. The CDR3 nucleotides are TGTACCAGCAGTCTTCTAGGGACAGTCCAAGAGACCCAGTACTTC.

This clonotype has more than one count but fewer than ten. CDR3 loop: CASSAGGGDDEAFF. In DNA form, the CDR3 reads TGCGCCAGCAGCGCGGGCGGGGGCGATGATGAAGCTTTCTTT. The gene calls are TRBV5-1 and TRBJ1-1; perhaps TRBD1 as D (6 bases). This CDR3 is 14 amino acids long. V lost 4 bases, J lost 7 bases, and 17 bases lay in between. Germline CDR1 is SGHRS and CDR2 is YFSETQ.

This clonotype was detected a few times. V usage is TRBV7-9 and J usage is TRBJ2-3; D is unresolved. Trimming shortened V by 5 bases and J by 3 bases, and 6 bases separated the two germline ends. The CDR3 consists of 12 residues. Per germline, CDR1 SEHNR and CDR2 FQNEAQ (reference sequence). In nucleotides, the CDR3 is TGTGCCAGCAGCGACTCGACAGATACGCAGTATTTT. Encoded protein: CASSDSTDTQYF.

The chain carries TRBV19 and TRBJ2-1; weak D call: TRBD1 (5 bases). Trimming pared 2 bases from V and 7 bases from J, leaving 15 bases between. This CDR3 has 15 residues. The germline gives CDR1 LNHDA, CDR2 SQIVND (reference sequence). CDR3 in amino acids: CASSIRGSLWNEQFF. The CDR3 DNA sequence: TGTGCCAGTAGTATAAGGGGCAGTCTGTGGAATGAGCAGTTCTTC.

This clonotype was counted only a few times. The chain joins TRBV6-1 to TRBJ2-7, with 8 bases that match TRBD2. Germline V gene sequence: CDR1 MNHNS, CDR2 SASEGT. CDR3 length: 16 residues. V lost 4 bases and J lost 7; bases outside the gene matches: 15. The chain's CDR3 is CASSVIPRTSSGEQYF. The DNA for the CDR3 is TGTGCCAGCAGTGTCATACCCCGGACTAGCTCCGGGGAGCAGTACTTC.

This clonotype turned up a few times. The chain has TRBV11-1 and TRBJ2-3, with 8 bases fitting TRBD1. The germline CDR1 and CDR2 sequences are SGHAT and FQDESV (reference sequence). The CDR3 totals 18 residues. The junction had 12 bases not matched to a gene; V was cut back by 3 bases and J by 1 base. For the CDR3, the DNA is TGTGCCAGCAGCTTGGCCCGGACAGGGCATGGGGGCACAGATACGCAGTATTTT. Protein product: CASSLARTGHGGTDTQYF.

This clonotype has only a few counts. This chain joins TRBV20-1 and TRBJ2-3; D ambiguous. The CDR3 is 16 amino acids. The ends were cut back, 3 bases at V and 2 bases at J, with 18 bases in the middle. Germline CDR1 DFQATT, CDR2 SNEGSKA (reference sequence). CDR3 sequence (DNA): TGCAGTGCTAGTATCTTTGGGGATTCTACCACAGATACGCAGTATTTT. The encoded protein is CSASIFGDSTTDTQYF.

This clonotype was seen more than once but under ten times. The CDR3 spells CAISESGRVREQYF. The CDR3 bases are TGTGCCATCAGTGAGTCGGGCAGGGTGAGGGAGCAGTACTTC. The chain is built from TRBV10-3 and TRBJ2-7; TRBD1 is a possible D gene (5 bases). V was shortened by 0 bases and J by 7 bases, with 13 bases between the two germline ends. Germline-derived CDR1 and CDR2 are ENHRY and SYGVKD. The CDR3 is made up of 14 amino acids.

The V gene is TRBV7-3, the J gene TRBJ1-6; D unclear. CDR3 length: 12 residues. Trimming stripped 7 bases from V and 7 bases from J, with 8 bases between. Germline V gene lookup returns CDR1 SGHTA and CDR2 FQGTGA. The CDR3 sequence is CASNSGNSPLHF. CDR3 nucleotides: TGTGCCAGCAACTCCGGAAATTCACCCCTCCACTTT.

The chain uses TRBV29-1 and TRBJ2-3, with 13 nucleotides matching TRBD2. CDR1 and CDR2 from the germline V gene are SQVTM and ANQGSEA. CDR3 size: 14 residues. The V and J ends lost 6 bases and 4 bases, in that order; junction bases with no gene match: 4. The CDR3 region is CSVGLAGEADTQYF. CDR3 in DNA: TGCAGCGTAGGACTAGCGGGAGAAGCAGATACGCAGTATTTT.

This clonotype was seen only a few times. The chain employs TRBV27 and TRBJ2-7, with unresolved D. Germline CDR1 MNHEY, CDR2 SMNVEV (reference sequence). This CDR3 is built from 15 residues. The germline V and J ends were trimmed by 2 bases and 1 base, with 12 bases remaining between them. The CDR3 nucleotides read TGTGCCAGCAGTTTAGGTGATCTTAGATCCTACGAGCAGTACTTC. Encoded protein: CASSLGDLRSYEQYF.

This clonotype was recorded once. The V call is TRBV2, the J call TRBJ2-1; 11 nucleotides line up with TRBD2. Germline loops: CDR1 SNHLY, CDR2 FYNNEI. Unmatched junction bases numbered 4, after V lost 6 bases and J lost 6 bases. The CDR3 has 14 amino acids. CDR3 in amino acids: CASRRLAGINEQFF. The CDR3 DNA sequence: TGTGCCAGCAGACGACTAGCGGGAATCAATGAGCAGTTCTTC.

The genes are TRBV4-2 and TRBJ2-5; the match to TRBD1 covers 8 bases. Losses at the gene ends were 4 bases for V and 3 bases for J; bases not matched to a gene: 7. This CDR3 region has 15 residues. CDR1 LGHNA and CDR2 YNFKEQ come from the germline V gene. The DNA of the CDR3 is TGTGCCAGCAGCCGTATCGGACAGGGCGAAGAGACCCAGTACTTC. Encoded protein: CASSRIGQGEETQYF.

The chain carries TRBV7-2 and TRBJ2-1, with 9 bases matching TRBD1. The length of the CDR3 is 15 residues. With V trimmed by 5 bases and J by 8 bases, 10 bases remained unmatched. Germline V gives CDR1 SGHTA, CDR2 FQGNSA. The CDR3 reads CASSPAGQGWDEQFF. The CDR3 bases are TGTGCCAGCAGCCCGGCGGGACAGGGATGGGATGAGCAGTTCTTC.

The J gene is TRBJ2-1, the V gene TRBV28, with 7 nucleotides matching TRBD2. CDR3 length equals 14 residues. Unmatched junction bases numbered 7, after V lost 6 bases and J lost 5 bases. Germline loops: CDR1 MDHEN, CDR2 SYDVKM. The CDR3 reads CASRTGGWNNEQFF. CDR3 nucleotide sequence: TGTGCCAGCAGAACGGGAGGATGGAACAATGAGCAGTTCTTC.

The chain links TRBV5-1 to TRBJ2-1; D might be TRBD2 (6 bases). CDR1 and CDR2 from the germline V gene are SGHRS and YFSETQ. V lost 0 bases, J lost 5 bases, and 15 bases lay in between. CDR3 length equals 16 residues. The CDR3 DNA reads TGCGCCAGCAGCTTGGGGCCGGGACTTGCGAACAATGAGCAGTTCTTC. Its protein product is CASSLGPGLANNEQFF.

The chain joins TRBV29-1 to TRBJ2-1; D may be TRBD1 or TRBD2 (5 bases each). V shed 7 bases and J shed 9 bases, with 16 bases lying between them. Germline CDR1 is SQVTM and CDR2 is ANQGSEA. The CDR3 runs 12 residues. The CDR3 loop is CSAGATAGEQFF. The CDR3 DNA follows: TGCAGCGCCGGGGCCACTGCGGGTGAGCAGTTCTTC.

This chain uses TRBV21-1 with TRBJ2-1; TRBD2, as called in the table, went unchecked against the DNA. TRBV21-1 is described as a pseudogene. There are 15 residues in the CDR3. CDR3 loop: CASSKRAGGNNEQFF. The CDR3 DNA reads TGTGCCAGCAGCAAACGGGCGGGAGGGAATAATGAGCAGTTCTTC.

This clonotype has a handful of counts. J is TRBJ2-3 and V is TRBV5-1; 10 bases align to TRBD2. The CDR3 runs to 16 residues. The germline V gene encodes CDR1 SGHRS and CDR2 YFSETQ. V lost 3 bases and J lost 0; bases outside the gene matches: 4. The CDR3 is CASSSTSGISTDTQYF. The CDR3, as DNA: TGCGCCAGCAGCTCTACTAGCGGGATTAGCACAGATACGCAGTATTTT.

The chain couples TRBV5-1 to TRBJ2-1; 11 bases align to TRBD2. The CDR3 runs 16 residues. Germline CDR1 reads SGHRS; CDR2 reads YFSETQ. After removal of 3 bases from V and 9 bases from J, the junction contained 11 bases not matched to a gene. CDR3 nucleotide sequence: TGCGCCAGCAGCTCCCGACTAGCGGGACGTATAGGTGAGCAGTTCTTC. Translated, it gives CASSSRLAGRIGEQFF.